A selection of T cell receptor beta chains follows, all from one sample in a study of molecular identifiers for immune sequencing clone quantification. TCRdb reprocessed the PCR reads via MiXCR and lists one record per CDR3 protein. The sample gives nearly 8,500 distinct CDR3 sequences, roughly a third of which show up once; around 5.3% is in the top ten. The sample consisted of naive CD8+ T cells from blood, with Jurkat cell RNA spiked in. These receptors were collected from a human donor in good health. Some libraries in this study had Jurkat cell RNA spiked in. Each CDR3 is given with its conserved first and last residue. The order of the fields is V gene, J gene, clone size, D gene, CDR3 protein, CDR3 DNA. D genes are given only for firm matches. Clone size, where shown, is once, few, many, or a class for clones that have expanded.

>TRBV28|TRBJ2-4|few|.
CASSFSYTGSMSVVKNIQYF
TGTGCCAGCAGTTTCTCATATACAGGGAGTATGTCTGTTGTCAAAAACATTCAGTACTTC
>TRBV27|TRBJ1-5|once|.
CASRGGWANQPLHF
TGTGCCAGCAGGGGGGGGTGGGCTAATCAGCCCCTGCATTTT
>TRBV4-3|TRBJ2-3|.|TRBD2
CASSQSGGLGTDTQYF
TGCGCCAGCAGCCAAAGCGGGGGACTAGGCACAGATACGCAGTATTTT
>TRBV6-6|TRBJ1-5|few|TRBD1
CASSEGGGLSNQPQHF
TGTGCCAGCAGTGAAGGGGGCGGTCTTAGCAATCAGCCCCAGCATTTT
>TRBV27|TRBJ1-4|once|.
CASSDSGTNEKLLF
TGTGCCAGCAGTGATTCAGGAACTAATGAAAAACTGTTATTT
>TRBV6-6|TRBJ2-7|.|.
CASSYSPGDSREQYF
TGTGCCAGCAGTTACTCCCCCGGCGACAGTCGCGAGCAGTACTTC
>TRBV27|TRBJ2-7|.|TRBD2
CVSSSGGEGDRGEQYF
TGTGTCAGCAGTTCGGGGGGAGAGGGTGATCGGGGCGAGCAGTACTTC
>TRBV4-2|TRBJ1-5|few|.
CASSQVSWETGEDQPQHF
TGTGCCAGCAGCCAGGTCTCTTGGGAGACAGGAGAGGATCAGCCCCAGCATTTT
>TRBV20-1|TRBJ1-5|few|.
CSARAGRVGGQPQHF
TGCAGTGCTAGAGCTGGCAGGGTAGGAGGGCAGCCCCAGCATTTT
>TRBV13|TRBJ2-3|.|TRBD2
CASRIAGMTDTQYF
TGTGCCAGCAGAATAGCGGGGATGACAGATACGCAGTATTTT
>TRBV19|TRBJ1-1|few|.
CASTFRTAGTEAFF
TGTGCCAGTACGTTTAGAACAGCGGGCACTGAAGCTTTCTTT
>TRBV10-3|TRBJ2-5|.|.
CAISESSTFETQYF
TGTGCCATCAGTGAGTCGTCTACTTTTGAGACCCAGTACTTC
>TRBV10-2|TRBJ1-2|.|TRBD1
CATLGQDYGYTF
TGCGCCACCTTAGGACAGGACTATGGCTACACCTTC
>TRBV28|TRBJ1-1|.|.
CASSLTRWGNTEAFF
TGTGCCAGCAGTCTCACCCGATGGGGGAACACTGAAGCTTTCTTT
>TRBV20-1|TRBJ2-1|.|TRBD2
CSAESGVRADNEQFF
TGCAGTGCTGAGAGCGGGGTTCGAGCAGACAATGAGCAGTTCTTC
>TRBV7-7|TRBJ2-3|once|TRBD2
CASSSTAGGIDTQYF
TGTGCCAGCAGCTCCACAGCGGGAGGAATTGATACGCAGTATTTT
>TRBV14|TRBJ1-1|medium-sized|.
CASSQWDGGDTEAFF
TGTGCCAGCAGCCAATGGGACGGCGGCGACACTGAAGCTTTCTTT
>TRBV27|TRBJ2-2|.|.
CASSFRRSPTGEQIF
TGTGCCAGCAGTTTTCGGAGGTCGCCCACCGGGGAGCAGATTTTT
>TRBV6-5|TRBJ2-4|.|TRBD2
CASKESSGRNIQYF
TGTGCCAGCAAGGAATCTAGCGGGAGAAACATTCAGTACTTC
>TRBV5-6|TRBJ1-1|medium-sized|.
CASSWKGLAQGAFF
TGTGCCAGCAGCTGGAAGGGACTGGCCCAGGGGGCTTTCTTT
>TRBV19|TRBJ2-4|.|.
CASSNLAFPGEDIQYF
TGTGCCAGTAGTAACCTCGCTTTCCCGGGAGAAGACATTCAGTACTTC
>TRBV5-1|TRBJ2-7|few|.
CASSAFSGYYEQYF
TGCGCCAGCAGCGCATTCAGCGGATACTACGAGCAGTACTTC
>TRBV5-8|TRBJ2-1|.|.
CASSFYEQFF
TGTGCCAGCAGCTTTTATGAGCAGTTCTTC
>TRBV19|TRBJ2-5|few|TRBD1
CATRDREETQYF
TGTGCCACCCGGGACAGAGAAGAGACCCAGTACTTC
>TRBV27|TRBJ2-7|once|.
CACSFGPSYEQYF
TGTGCCTGCAGTTTTGGACCGAGCTACGAGCAGTACTTC